This T cell receptor (beta chain) was documented in a study of CD8+ T cells in alopecia areata. Isolated RNA was reverse transcribed into cDNA used as the sequencing template. The repertoire was sequenced with immunoSEQ multiplex PCR; TCRdb's copy has only in-frame clones and lacks some. Of roughly 150,000 clones in the sample, approximately 53% are singletons; the top ten hold just under 20%. This CDR3 spans 11 amino acids. Between the trimmed V and J ends, which lost 7 bases and 6 bases, there was a span of 9 bases. Germline V lookup: CDR1 MGHDK, CDR2 SYGVNS. The chain employs TRBV25-1 and TRBJ1-1, with a possible D match to TRBD1 (5 bases). This TCR derives from a human donor with alopecia areata. The sequencing used CD8+ T cells sorted from blood, collected at week 0. The CDR3 bases are TGTGCCAGCATGCAGGGCCCTGAAGCTTTCTTT. Its protein is CASMQGPEAFF.